The T cell receptor (beta chain) described here comes from a study of breast tumors, draining lymph nodes, adjacent tissues. MiXCR, applied by TCRdb to the multiplex PCR reads, yields one record per CDR3 protein. The table records about 140,000 distinct CDR3 sequences, around a third of them present only once. This clonotype was counted a few times. The lymph nodes were axillary draining lymph nodes from breast cancer patients. The CDR3 covers 10 residues. CDR1 and CDR2 (germline): SNHLY, FYNNEI. Trimming shortened V by 10 bases and J by 4 bases, and 7 bases separated the two germline ends. This chain links TRBV2 with TRBJ1-1, with D unresolved. Sequencing used axillary lymph node tissue. This receptor was taken from a female donor with breast cancer. Some clones in this sample may be carry-over from other donors' samples. In nucleotides, the CDR3 is TGTGCCACCCGTGGCACTGAAGCTTTCTTT. Amino acids: CATRGTEAFF.